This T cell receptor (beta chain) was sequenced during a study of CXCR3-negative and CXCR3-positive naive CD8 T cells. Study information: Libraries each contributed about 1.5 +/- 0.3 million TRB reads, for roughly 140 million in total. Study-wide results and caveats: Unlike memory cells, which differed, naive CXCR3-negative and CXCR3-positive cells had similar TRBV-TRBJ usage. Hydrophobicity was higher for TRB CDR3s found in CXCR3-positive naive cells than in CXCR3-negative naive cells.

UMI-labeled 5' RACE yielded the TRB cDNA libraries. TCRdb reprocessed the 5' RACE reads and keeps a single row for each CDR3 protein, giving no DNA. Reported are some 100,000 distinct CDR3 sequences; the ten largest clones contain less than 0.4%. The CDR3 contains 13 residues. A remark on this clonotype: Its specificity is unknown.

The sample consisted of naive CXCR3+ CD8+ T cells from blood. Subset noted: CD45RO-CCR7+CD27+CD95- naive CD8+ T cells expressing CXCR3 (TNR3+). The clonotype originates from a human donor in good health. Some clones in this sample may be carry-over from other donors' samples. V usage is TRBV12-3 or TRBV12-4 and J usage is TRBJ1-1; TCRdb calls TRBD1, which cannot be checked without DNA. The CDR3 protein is CASSLEGLTEAFF.